Here is one T cell receptor beta chain with its context. Its antigen is still unknown. After 5'RACE with constant-segment primers, TCR alpha and TCR beta cDNA libraries carrying sample barcodes and UMIs were obtained. TCRdb fed the 5' RACE reads into MiXCR, producing one record per CDR3 protein. The table lists 500,000 to 650,000 distinct CDR3 sequences, 20% to 25% of them singletons. This sample was taken from a study of T-cell memory formation after mild COVID-19. Overall study results and limits: The authors left the SARS-CoV-2 specificity of second-wave clones peaking on day 37 unconfirmed. While clones contracting from day 15 to 85 were balanced between CD4 and CD8, later expanders leaned CD4+.

The CDR3 is 14 residues long. The V gene's germline CDR1 is SGHTA and CDR2 FQGNSA. The V and J ends lost 5 bases and 4 bases, in that order; junction bases with no gene match: 4. The chain has TRBV7-2 and TRBJ2-7; 11 bases are shared with TRBD2. Source material: PBMCs or a T cell subset sorted from them (not recorded which). The sequence was obtained from an adult woman who had mild COVID-19 (a few samples of this study predate the infection). Cell type and time point are not known. The CDR3 nucleotides read TGTGCCAGCAGCCCGACTAGCGGGGTTTACGAGCAGTACTTC. Amino acids: CASSPTSGVYEQYF.